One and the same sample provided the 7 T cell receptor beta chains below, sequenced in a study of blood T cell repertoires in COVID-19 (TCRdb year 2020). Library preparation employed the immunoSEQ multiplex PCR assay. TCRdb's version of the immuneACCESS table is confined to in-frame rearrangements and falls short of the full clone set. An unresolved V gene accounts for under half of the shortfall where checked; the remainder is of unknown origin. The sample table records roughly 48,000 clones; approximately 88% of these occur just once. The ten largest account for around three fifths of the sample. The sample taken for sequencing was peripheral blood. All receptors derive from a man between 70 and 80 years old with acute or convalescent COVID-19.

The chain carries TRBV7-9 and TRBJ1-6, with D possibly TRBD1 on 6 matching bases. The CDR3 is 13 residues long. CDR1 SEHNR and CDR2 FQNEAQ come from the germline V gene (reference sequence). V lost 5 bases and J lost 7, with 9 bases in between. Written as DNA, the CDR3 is TGTGCCAGCAGCCAACAGGGCAATTCACCCCTCCACTTT. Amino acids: CASSQQGNSPLHF.

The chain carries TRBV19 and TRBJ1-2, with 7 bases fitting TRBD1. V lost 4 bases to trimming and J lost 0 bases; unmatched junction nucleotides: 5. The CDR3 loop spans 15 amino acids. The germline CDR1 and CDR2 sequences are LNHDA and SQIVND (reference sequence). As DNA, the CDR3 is TGTGCCAGTAGTACACGACAGGGAACTAACTATGGCTACACCTTC. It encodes CASSTRQGTNYGYTF.

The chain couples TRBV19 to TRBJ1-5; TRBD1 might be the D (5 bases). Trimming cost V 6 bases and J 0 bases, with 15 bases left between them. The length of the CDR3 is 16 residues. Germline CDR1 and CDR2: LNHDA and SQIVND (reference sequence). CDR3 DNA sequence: TGTGCCAGTAGCCCTTTAAGGGGTGATAGCAATCAGCCCCAGCATTTT. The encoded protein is CASSPLRGDSNQPQHF.

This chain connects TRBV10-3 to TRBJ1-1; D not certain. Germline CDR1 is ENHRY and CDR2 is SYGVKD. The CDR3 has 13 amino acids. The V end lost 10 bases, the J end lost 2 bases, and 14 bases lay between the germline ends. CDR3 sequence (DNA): TGTGCCACCGCCGGCGGATCCAACACTGAAGCTTTCTTT. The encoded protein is CATAGGSNTEAFF.

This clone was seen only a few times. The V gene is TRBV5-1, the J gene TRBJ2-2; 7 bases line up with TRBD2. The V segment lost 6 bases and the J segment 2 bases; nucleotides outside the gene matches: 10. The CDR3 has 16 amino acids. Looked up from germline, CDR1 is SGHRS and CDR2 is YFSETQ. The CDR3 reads CASTWGSGANTGELFF. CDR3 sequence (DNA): TGCGCCAGCACATGGGGGAGCGGGGCCAACACCGGGGAGCTGTTTTTT.

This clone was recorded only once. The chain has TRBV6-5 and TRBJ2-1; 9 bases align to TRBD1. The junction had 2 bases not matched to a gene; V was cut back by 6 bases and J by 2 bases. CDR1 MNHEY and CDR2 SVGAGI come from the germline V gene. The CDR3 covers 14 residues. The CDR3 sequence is CASRRDRAYNEQFF. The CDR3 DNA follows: TGTGCCAGCAGGCGGGACAGGGCCTACAATGAGCAGTTCTTC.

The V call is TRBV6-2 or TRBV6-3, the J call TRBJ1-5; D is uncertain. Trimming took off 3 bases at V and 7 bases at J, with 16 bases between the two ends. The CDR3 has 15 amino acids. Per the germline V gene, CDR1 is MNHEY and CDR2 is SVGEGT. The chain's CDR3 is CASSYYGRGNQPQHF. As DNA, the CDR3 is TGTGCCAGCAGTTATTACGGGCGAGGGAACCAGCCCCAGCATTTT.